This T cell receptor beta chain was identified in a study of cytomegalovirus exposure and HLA in healthy donors. Germline assignment: CDR1 SGHNT and CDR2 YYREEE (reference sequence). Between the trimmed V and J ends, which lost 7 bases and 1 base, there was a span of 17 bases. The CDR3 has 15 residues. The PCR contained 60 Vbeta and 13 Jbeta primers. Libraries were prepared by immunoSEQ multiplex PCR; TCRdb keeps only in-frame clonotypes and omits some of them. The data contain 120,000 to 150,000 clones, about 80% of them singletons. This clone was counted between two and nine times. V and J are TRBV5-4 and TRBJ1-1; a possible D gene is TRBD1 (6 bases). The sequence came from a woman in her thirties or forties in good health and CMV-seropositive. What was sequenced was PBMCs. CDR3 residues: CASAPRGGSNTEAFF. Written as DNA, the CDR3 is TGTGCCAGCGCCCCGAGGGGGGGGTCGAACACTGAAGCTTTCTTT.